The present T cell receptor (beta chain) was sequenced within a study of OX40 agonist ivuxolimab in advanced cancers. Study as a whole: The dose-escalation group included hepatocellular carcinoma, melanoma, renal cell carcinoma and head and neck cancer. Three patients responded partially, comprising one with hepatocellular carcinoma and two with cutaneous melanoma.

Sequencing was performed with immunoSEQ multiplex PCR; in TCRdb, only in-frame clones are kept and a portion is missing. The sample yields over 75,000 clones, 85% to 95% seen once. Peripheral blood came from all dose cohorts at three timepoints. Broader study findings: Clonal expansion by week 6 occurred in CD4+ and CD8+ blood T cells (at 0.1 to 3.0 mg/kg).

The V gene's germline CDR1 is ENHRY and CDR2 SYGVKD. This CDR3 region has 11 residues. Trimming shortened V by 4 bases and J by 7 bases, and 4 bases separated the two germline ends. In this sample, this clone turned up once. Its antigen remains unknown. The sample here was CD4+ or CD8+ T cells sorted from blood, taken in a trial of the OX40 agonist ivuxolimab. V and J are TRBV10-3 and TRBJ2-2; D gene uncertain. This TCR was sampled from an adult with an advanced solid tumor such as melanoma, head and neck, liver or kidney cancer. CDR3 coding DNA: TGTGCCATCAGTGCAAACGGGGAGCTGTTTTTT. This codes for CAISANGELFF.